The 27 T cell receptor beta chains presented below share a single source sample, sequenced in a study of blood T cells in healthy people across ages. PCR was performed a second time for about 6 to 12 cycles using a sample-barcoded 5' primer and a J-beta primer mix. TCRdb re-called the 5' RACE reads with MiXCR, one entry per CDR3 protein. Among fewer than 2,000,000 distinct CDR3 sequences listed, 39% were seen once. The specimen was blood. These receptors were taken from a human donor in good health.

This chain joins TRBV3-1 and TRBJ1-2, with 7 bases matching TRBD1. From germline, CDR1 is LGHDT and CDR2 YNNKEL (reference sequence). This CDR3 is built from 16 residues. Germline trimming cut 5 bases from V and 4 bases from J; bases unmatched to any gene: 13. The CDR3 spells CASSAGGQDAFYGYTF. As DNA, the CDR3 is TGTGCCAGCAGCGCAGGGGGTCAGGACGCCTTCTATGGCTACACCTTC.

Comments on this clonotype: A read error may explain this, as a much larger clone is one base away. The chain combines TRBV5-1 with TRBJ1-5, with a weak D call TRBD1 (5 bases). CDR1 SGHRS and CDR2 YFSETQ come from the germline V gene. This CDR3 comprises 15 residues. The CDR3, as DNA: TGCGCCAGCAGCTTGGGAGACAGCAGCAATCGGCCCCAGCATTTT. Residues: CASSLGDSSNRPQHF.

CDR3 sequence: CASSLPGTENYEQYF. CDR3 DNA sequence: TGCGCCAGCAGCTTGCCCGGGACAGAGAACTACGAGCAGTACTTC. The J gene is TRBJ2-7, the V gene TRBV5-1; 7 bases map to TRBD1. The CDR3 runs to 15 residues. CDR1 and CDR2 from the germline V gene are SGHRS and YFSETQ. Germline trimming cut 1 base from V and 3 bases from J; bases unmatched to any gene: 7. The full variable domain, completed using reference TRBV5-1 and TRBJ2-7, is KAGVTQTPRYLIKTRGQQVTLSCSPISGHRSVSWYQQTPGQGLQFLFEYFSETQRNKGNFPGRFSGRQFSNSRSEMNVSTLELGDSALYLCASSLPGTENYEQYFGPGTRLTVT.

The chain recombines TRBV9 with TRBJ2-1; 7 nucleotides line up with TRBD1. Germline CDR1 SGDLS, CDR2 YYNGEE. The CDR3 is 14 amino acids. J lost 4 bases, V lost 3 bases, and 4 bases had no gene match. CDR3 sequence reads: CASSAAGGYNEQFF. The CDR3 region has the DNA TGTGCCAGCAGCGCCGCAGGGGGATACAATGAGCAGTTCTTC.

On this clonotype: One end of the junction varies from germline; a read error may be responsible. The rearrangement uses TRBV7-9 and TRBJ2-1, with 7 bases lining up with TRBD1. From germline, CDR1 is SEHNR and CDR2 FQNEAQ (reference sequence). CDR3 length: 13 amino acids. The CDR3 coding sequence is TGTGCCAGCAGCGAGACAGGGTACCATGAGCAGTTTTTC. Translated, it gives CASSETGYHEQFF. The full variable domain, completed using reference TRBV7-9 and TRBJ2-1, is DTGVSQNPRHKITKRGQNVTFRCDPISEHNRLYWYRQTLGQGPEFLTYFQNEAQLEKSRLLSDRFSAERPKGSFSTLEIQRTEQGDSAMYLCASSETGYHEQFFGPGTRLTVL.

The V gene is TRBV7-2, the J gene TRBJ1-2, with 8 bases aligning to TRBD1. The CDR3 totals 17 residues. Germline V lookup: CDR1 SGHTA, CDR2 FQGNSA. The V gene end was trimmed by 3 bases and the J gene end by 7 bases; junction bases not matched to a gene: 16. DNA of the CDR3: TGTGCCAGCAGCTTCAACGGCAGGGGGCAGGGGGCGAGTGGCTACACCTTC. Protein sequence: CASSFNGRGQGASGYTF.

This sequence joins TRBV9 and TRBJ1-1; 7 bases agree with TRBD1. The germline gives CDR1 SGDLS, CDR2 YYNGEE. V lost 0 bases to trimming and J lost 7 bases; unmatched junction nucleotides: 6. The CDR3 is 14 residues long. The CDR3 DNA sequence: TGTGCCAGCAGCGTAGCAGGGGGTACGGGTGAAGCTTTCTTT. Translating gives CASSVAGGTGEAFF. Full variable domain (rest looked up from reference TRBV9 and TRBJ1-1): DSGVTQTPKHLITATGQRVTLRCSPRSGDLSVYWYQQSLDQGLQFLIQYYNGEERAKGNILERFSAQQFPDLHSELNLSSLELGDSALYFCASSVAGGTGEAFFGQGTRLTVV.

V gene TRBV6-5 combines with J gene TRBJ1-4; possibly TRBD1 for D (5 bases). Per germline, CDR1 MNHEY and CDR2 SVGAGI. There are 17 residues in the CDR3. V was shortened by 0 bases and J by 8 bases, with 19 bases between the two germline ends. The CDR3 reads CASSYSSDSFRSEKLFF. The CDR3 DNA is TGTGCCAGCAGTTACTCTAGTGACAGCTTTAGGTCGGAAAAACTGTTTTTT.

In the case of this clonotype: An end of the junction differs from the germline gene, which may be a read error. The rearrangement joins TRBV7-9 to TRBJ1-1; the D gene is possibly TRBD1 (5 bases). Germline CDR1 reads SEHNR; CDR2 reads FQNEAQ (reference sequence). This CDR3 is built from 13 residues. The CDR3 DNA follows: TGTGCCAGCAGAACTGGGGACTACACTGATGCTTTCTTT. It specifies CASRTGDYTDAFF.

This clonotype was observed a handful of times. The chain employs TRBV6-4 and TRBJ2-1; 7 bases match TRBD2. There are 15 residues in the CDR3. The V gene's germline CDR1 is MRHNA and CDR2 SNTAGT. With 4 bases clipped from V and 2 bases from J, the junction kept 5 bases outside the gene matches. The CDR3 region has the DNA TGTGCCAGCAGTGGGGCGGGAGCTCCCTACAATGAGCAGTTCTTC. It is translated as CASSGAGAPYNEQFF.

This clonotype was observed a few times. The chain carries TRBV25-1 and TRBJ2-5; 8 nucleotides line up with TRBD1. This CDR3 contains 13 residues. V trimming: 6 bases; J trimming: 6 bases; junction bases outside the gene matches: 6. Germline-derived CDR1 and CDR2 are MGHDK and SYGVNS. CDR3 amino acids: CASSNQGAQTQYF. Written as DNA, the CDR3 is TGTGCCAGCAGCAATCAGGGGGCACAGACCCAGTACTTC. Together with reference TRBV25-1 and TRBJ2-5, the CDR3 gives the full variable domain: EADIYQTPRYLVIGTGKKITLECSQTMGHDKMYWYQQDPGMELHLIHYSYGVNSTEKGDLSSESTVSRIRTEHFPLTLESARPSHTSQYLCASSNQGAQTQYFGPGTRLLVL.

On this clonotype: A junction boundary mismatches the germline segment, possibly from a read error. V and J are TRBV4-3 and TRBJ1-2; D call uncertain. There are 14 residues in the CDR3. The germline V gene encodes CDR1 LGHNA and CDR2 YSLEER. DNA of the CDR3: TGCGCCAGCAGCCAGGAACGGGGTGTCTATGGCTGCACCTTC. This sequence encodes CASSQERGVYGCTF.

The table lists this clonotype with a count of one. The chain recombines TRBV5-1 with TRBJ2-3; tentative D call: TRBD1 (6 bases). The V and J ends lost 3 bases and 6 bases respectively, with 11 bases between them. Looked up from germline, CDR1 is SGHRS and CDR2 is YFSETQ. The length of the CDR3 is 13 residues. The CDR3 region has the DNA TGCGCCAGCAGCTACAGGGTTCGGGATACGCAGTATTTT. As protein: CASSYRVRDTQYF.

J is TRBJ2-1 and V is TRBV10-3; 7 bases are shared with TRBD2. With V trimmed by 5 bases and J by 7 bases, 11 bases remained unmatched. The length of the CDR3 is 15 residues. Germline values: CDR1 ENHRY, CDR2 SYGVKD. The CDR3 loop reads CAISSGTADTNEQFF. The CDR3 nucleotides are TGTGCCATCAGTAGCGGGACCGCGGATACGAATGAGCAGTTCTTC.

This clonotype was recorded once. V gene TRBV4-2 combines with J gene TRBJ2-1; 10 bases line up with TRBD2. Germline trimming cut 1 base from V and 7 bases from J; bases unmatched to any gene: 10. The germline V gene has CDR1 LGHNA and CDR2 YNFKEQ. CDR3 size: 17 residues. The CDR3 nucleotides read TGTGCCAGCAGCCAAGTCGGGCTAGCGGGGGAGCAAAATGAGCAGTTCTTC. This encodes CASSQVGLAGEQNEQFF.

The V call is TRBV6-2 or TRBV6-3, the J call TRBJ2-7; 7 bases fit TRBD1. J was trimmed by 3 bases and V by 10 bases; bases with no gene match: 21. Per germline, CDR1 MNHEY and CDR2 SVGEGT. There are 17 residues in the CDR3. For the CDR3, the DNA is TGTGCCACCAAATCCCTCCCCGGGGACAGTGATTACTACGAGCAGTACTTC. Its protein is CATKSLPGDSDYYEQYF.

The chain combines TRBV7-3 with TRBJ2-1, with 9 bases matching TRBD2. Germline V gene data show CDR1 as SGHTA and CDR2 as FQGTGA. V was clipped by 3 bases and J by 9 bases; unmatched bases: 9. This CDR3 spans 15 amino acids. This CDR3 reads CASSFAAGGSGEQFF. The CDR3 nucleotides read TGTGCCAGCAGCTTCGCAGCGGGGGGTTCGGGTGAGCAGTTCTTC.

This clonotype was counted at least ten times. The V call is TRBV24-1, the J call TRBJ2-7; 8 bases map to TRBD1. The CDR3 consists of 17 residues. V lost 2 bases and J lost 5; bases outside the gene matches: 13. CDR1 is KGHDR and CDR2 is SFDVKD in the germline V gene. This chain's CDR3 is CATSDSRRETGVDEQYF. CDR3 nucleotide sequence: TGTGCCACCAGTGATTCAAGAAGAGAGACAGGGGTTGACGAGCAGTACTTC.

The CDR3 is CASSPSDRVWETQYF. CDR3 nucleotide sequence: TGTGCCAGCAGCCCCTCGGACAGGGTATGGGAGACCCAGTACTTC. V gene TRBV4-2 combines with J gene TRBJ2-5, with TRBD1 identical over 8 bases. Germline V gives CDR1 LGHNA, CDR2 YNFKEQ. V gave up 4 bases and J gave up 5 bases; unmatched junction bases: 9. CDR3 length: 15 residues.

About this clonotype itself: A read error may produce the germline difference seen at one junction end. The chain joins TRBV29-1 to TRBJ2-5; the match to TRBD1 covers 8 bases. Germline V gene lookup returns CDR1 SQVTM and CDR2 ANQGSEA. The CDR3 sequence is 22 residues long. CDR3 nucleotides: TGCGGCGTTGGGGGGACTCGAGGAGGACAGGGAGGAGTTTTAAGGCTCCAAGAGACCCAGTACTTC. This encodes CGVGGTRGGQGGVLRLQETQYF.

To note about this clonotype: Relative to the germline gene, one junction end is altered; a read error may explain this. The chain has TRBV6-4 and TRBJ2-1, with 8 nucleotides matching TRBD1. The germline CDR1 and CDR2 sequences are MRHNA and SNTAGT. CDR3 size: 17 residues. This CDR3 reads CAGSDSSTGGGFNEQFF. The CDR3 DNA reads TGTGCCGGCAGTGACTCGAGCACAGGGGGTGGATTTAATGAGCAGTTCTTC.

The chain uses TRBV29-1 and TRBJ1-2; D may be TRBD1 (5 bases). Trimming removed 6 bases at V and 0 bases at J, with 26 bases between. Germline lookup yields CDR1 SQVTM and CDR2 ANQGSEA. The CDR3 is 18 amino acids. CDR3 bases: TGCAGCGTGGACACCTCTTCGGACACAACAGCTACTAACTATGGCTACACCTTC. It specifies CSVDTSSDTTATNYGYTF.

The chain combines TRBV24-1 with TRBJ2-2; no clear D gene. Germline V gene data show CDR1 as KGHDR and CDR2 as SFDVKD. V lost 5 bases, J lost 7 bases, and 19 bases lay in between. This CDR3 is built from 16 residues. The CDR3 sequence is CATSGITSAVSGELFF. The CDR3 DNA is TGTGCCACCAGTGGTATTACCAGTGCGGTTAGCGGGGAGCTGTTTTTT.

This clonotype was recorded a few times. The J gene is TRBJ2-7, the V gene TRBV20-1; TRBD2 aligns across 13 bases. In germline, CDR1 is DFQATT, CDR2 SNEGSKA (reference sequence). With V trimmed by 0 bases and J by 3 bases, 5 bases remained unmatched. The CDR3 loop spans 16 amino acids. CDR3 loop: CSARDPRTSGGYEQYF. In DNA form, the CDR3 reads TGCAGTGCTAGAGATCCTCGGACTAGCGGGGGCTACGAGCAGTACTTC.

The table lists this clonotype with a few counts. The rearrangement links TRBV7-2 to TRBJ1-2, with unresolved D. V dropped 0 bases and J dropped 5 bases, with 10 bases sitting between them. CDR1 SGHTA and CDR2 FQGNSA come from the germline V gene. The CDR3 extends over 14 amino acids. The CDR3 region has the DNA TGTGCCAGCAGCTTAGCAGCCATCACTTATGGCTACACCTTC. Translating it yields CASSLAAITYGYTF.

The CDR3 here is CSVAGHTYEQYF. The CDR3, as DNA: TGCAGCGTTGCTGGTCACACCTACGAGCAGTACTTC. This sequence joins TRBV29-1 and TRBJ2-7, with D unresolved. CDR3 length: 12 residues. From germline, CDR1 is SQVTM and CDR2 ANQGSEA. With 4 bases removed from V and 2 bases from J, the gap between germline ends came to 9 bases.

The rearrangement links TRBV12-3 or TRBV12-4 to TRBJ2-7; 7 bases align to TRBD2. V lost 8 bases, J lost 0 bases, and 16 bases stayed unmatched. The CDR3 length is 17 residues. This chain's CDR3 is CASRSGSGDYYSYEQYF. CDR3 in DNA: TGTGCCAGCCGTTCGGGGAGCGGGGACTATTACTCCTACGAGCAGTACTTC.